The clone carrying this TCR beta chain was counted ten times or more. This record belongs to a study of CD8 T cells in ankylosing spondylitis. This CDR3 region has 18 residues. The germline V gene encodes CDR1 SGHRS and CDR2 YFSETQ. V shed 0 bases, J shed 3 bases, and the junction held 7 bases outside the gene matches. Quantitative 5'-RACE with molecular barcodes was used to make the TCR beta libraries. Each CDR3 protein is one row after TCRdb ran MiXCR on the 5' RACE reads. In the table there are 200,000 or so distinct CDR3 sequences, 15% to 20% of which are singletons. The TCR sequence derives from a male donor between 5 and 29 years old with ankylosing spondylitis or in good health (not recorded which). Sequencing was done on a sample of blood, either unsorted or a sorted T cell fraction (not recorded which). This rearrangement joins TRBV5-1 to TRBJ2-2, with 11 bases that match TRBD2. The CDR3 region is CASSLASSGRFDTGELFF. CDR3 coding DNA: TGCGCCAGCAGCTTGGCCTCTAGCGGGAGGTTTGACACCGGGGAGCTGTTTTTT.